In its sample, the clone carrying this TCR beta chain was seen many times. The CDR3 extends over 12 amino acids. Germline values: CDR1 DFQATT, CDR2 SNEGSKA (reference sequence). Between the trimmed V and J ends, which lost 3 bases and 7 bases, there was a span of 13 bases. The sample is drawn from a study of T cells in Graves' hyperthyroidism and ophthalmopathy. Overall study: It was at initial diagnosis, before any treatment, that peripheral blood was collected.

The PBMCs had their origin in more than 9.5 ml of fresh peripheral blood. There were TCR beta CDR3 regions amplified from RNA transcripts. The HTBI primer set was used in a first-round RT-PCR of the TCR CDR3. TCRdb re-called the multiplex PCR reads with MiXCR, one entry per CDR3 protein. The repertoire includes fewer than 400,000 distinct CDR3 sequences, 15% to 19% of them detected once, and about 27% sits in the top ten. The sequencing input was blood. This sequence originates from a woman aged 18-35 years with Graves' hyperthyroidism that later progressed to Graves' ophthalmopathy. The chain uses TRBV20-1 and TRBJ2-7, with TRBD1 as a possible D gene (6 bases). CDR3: CSASTGSWEQYF. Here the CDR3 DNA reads TGCAGTGCTAGTACAGGGTCGTGGGAGCAGTACTTC.